Shown below are 15 T cell receptor beta chains from a single sample sequenced in a study of cytomegalovirus exposure and HLA in healthy donors. Use of 60 Vbeta and 13 Jbeta primers characterized the PCR. TCRdb keeps only in-frame clones here, not all; method: immunoSEQ multiplex PCR. The sample has under 150,000 clones; 60% to 80% are singletons. The specimen was PBMCs. The receptors shown here come from a man aged 45-65 years in good health and CMV-seropositive.

Here the CDR3 DNA reads TGTGCCAGCAGTTACTGGGGCCACAATGAGCAGTTCTTC. Translated, it gives CASSYWGHNEQFF. The rearrangement joins TRBV6-5 to TRBJ2-1, with D possibly matching TRBD1 (5 bases). V was clipped by 1 base and J by 5 bases, with 6 bases between them. The CDR3 covers 13 residues. Germline V lookup: CDR1 MNHEY, CDR2 SVGAGI.

V is TRBV6-5 and J is TRBJ2-3; 7 nucleotides agree with TRBD1. The V and J ends lost 0 bases and 0 bases, in that order; junction bases with no gene match: 3. The germline gives CDR1 MNHEY, CDR2 SVGAGI. There are 16 residues in the CDR3. The CDR3 is CASSYSRGRSTDTQYF. In DNA, the CDR3 is TGTGCCAGCAGTTACTCGAGGGGGCGAAGCACAGATACGCAGTATTTT.

V gene TRBV9 combines with J gene TRBJ1-1; D gene unclear. In germline, CDR1 is SGDLS, CDR2 YYNGEE. Trimming left V 3 bases short and J 1 base short, with 7 bases between. This CDR3 contains 13 residues. CDR3 nucleotides: TGTGCCAGCAGCGATACACCGAACACTGAAGCTTTCTTT. It yields the protein CASSDTPNTEAFF.

This clone has a count of ten or more. V is TRBV29-1 and J is TRBJ2-6; tentative D call: TRBD1 (6 bases). Looked up from germline, CDR1 is SQVTM and CDR2 is ANQGSEA. The CDR3 sequence is 16 residues long. V gave up 5 bases and J gave up 0 bases, with 14 bases separating them. The CDR3 protein is CSVSRDTDSGANVLTF. The CDR3 bases are TGCAGCGTTTCCCGGGACACTGACTCTGGGGCCAACGTCCTGACTTTC.

This clone was recorded a few times. This chain joins TRBV5-1 and TRBJ2-2; D gene ambiguous. Germline V CDR1 and CDR2: SGHRS, YFSETQ. This CDR3 comprises 17 residues. The V gene lost 0 bases and the J gene lost 7 bases, with 19 bases spanning the gap. The CDR3 here is CASSLEFLAGYVGELFF. CDR3 in DNA: TGCGCCAGCAGCTTGGAGTTCCTGGCAGGATATGTCGGGGAGCTGTTTTTT.

The rearrangement joins TRBV7-8 to TRBJ2-5; D is perhaps TRBD2 (6 bases). Germline CDR1 reads SGHVS; CDR2 reads FQNEAQ. V shed 2 bases and J shed 1 base, with 8 bases lying between them. This CDR3 contains 14 residues. The CDR3 loop reads CASSLLGGQETQYF. DNA of the CDR3: TGTGCCAGCAGCTTATTGGGGGGCCAAGAGACCCAGTACTTC.

The chain is built from TRBV6-5 and TRBJ2-1; 10 nucleotides agree with TRBD1. This CDR3 is built from 13 residues. V trimming: 5 bases; J trimming: 8 bases; junction bases outside the gene matches: 3. Germline V lookup: CDR1 MNHEY, CDR2 SVGAGI. As DNA, the CDR3 is TGTGCCAGCAGTGTGACAGGGGGCGATGAGCAGTTCTTC. Translation gives CASSVTGGDEQFF.

The CDR3 loop is CASSLTGRGNQPQHF. The CDR3 nucleotides read TGTGCCAGCAGCCTAACGGGCAGGGGAAATCAGCCCCAGCATTTT. This chain links TRBV6-1 with TRBJ1-5; possible D gene TRBD1, 6 bases. Trimming took off 6 bases at V and 4 bases at J, with 16 bases between the two ends. Germline V gene lookup returns CDR1 MNHNS and CDR2 SASEGT. This CDR3 has 15 residues.

DNA of the CDR3: TGTGCCAGTAGTGCGCTAGCGGGAGAGACCCAGTACTTC. As protein: CASSALAGETQYF. The chain has TRBV19 and TRBJ2-5; 8 bases match TRBD2. Per germline, CDR1 LNHDA and CDR2 SQIVND (reference sequence). The V and J ends lost 5 bases and 4 bases, in that order; junction bases with no gene match: 3. The CDR3 has 13 residues.

This chain uses TRBV15 with TRBJ1-2; unclear D gene. The germline V gene has CDR1 LNHNV and CDR2 YYDKDF (reference sequence). V shed 0 bases and J shed 4 bases, with 6 bases lying between them. The CDR3 length is 13 residues. CDR3 in amino acids: CATSRDVGYGYTF. The CDR3 DNA follows: TGTGCCACCAGCAGAGATGTCGGCTATGGCTACACCTTC.

The chain has TRBV6-4 and TRBJ1-5; no clear D. The germline V and J ends were trimmed by 0 bases and 6 bases, with 9 bases remaining between them. Germline V lookup: CDR1 MRHNA, CDR2 SNTAGT. The CDR3 is 14 amino acids. CDR3 region: CASSDSAGIQPQHF. CDR3 sequence (DNA): TGTGCCAGCAGTGACTCGGCGGGAATTCAGCCCCAGCATTTT.

This chain joins TRBV6-1 and TRBJ2-5; 7 bases are a match to TRBD1. The J call may be mistaken, given a closer DNA end match to TRBJ2-7. CDR1 and CDR2 from the germline V gene are MNHNS and SASEGT. The CDR3 has 13 residues. CDR3 nucleotide sequence: TGTGCCAGCAGGACAGGGTTGGGTTACGAGCAGTACTTC. Amino acids: CASRTGLGYEQYF.

The V and J genes are TRBV9 and TRBJ2-7, with 15 bases fitting TRBD2. The CDR3 totals 16 residues. Germline loops: CDR1 SGDLS, CDR2 YYNGEE. The V and J ends lost 2 bases and 2 bases, in that order; junction bases with no gene match: 2. As DNA, the CDR3 is TGTGCCAGCAGCGTCGGGACTAGCGGGGGGACCTACGAGCAGTACTTC. It translates to CASSVGTSGGTYEQYF. Filled out from reference TRBV9 and TRBJ2-7, the complete variable domain reads DSGVTQTPKHLITATGQRVTLRCSPRSGDLSVYWYQQSLDQGLQFLIQYYNGEERAKGNILERFSAQQFPDLHSELNLSSLELGDSALYFCASSVGTSGGTYEQYFGPGTRLTVT.

The chain has TRBV5-1 and TRBJ2-2; tentative D call: TRBD2 (6 bases). Germline V gene data show CDR1 as SGHRS and CDR2 as YFSETQ. The CDR3 is 16 amino acids. V was shortened by 0 bases and J by 4 bases, with 13 bases between the two germline ends. CDR3 amino acids: CASSLAFGTSTGELFF. CDR3 coding DNA: TGCGCCAGCAGCTTGGCCTTCGGGACTTCCACCGGGGAGCTGTTTTTT.

V gene TRBV7-8 combines with J gene TRBJ1-5; TRBD1 matches at 9 bases. This CDR3 has 16 amino acids. Trimming cost V 5 bases and J 3 bases; bases outside gene matches: 8. Germline CDR1 SGHVS, CDR2 FQNEAQ. The CDR3 DNA reads as TGTGCCAGCAGCCGACAGGGGGTGGGTGTCAATCAGCCCCAGCATTTT. Translated, it gives CASSRQGVGVNQPQHF.